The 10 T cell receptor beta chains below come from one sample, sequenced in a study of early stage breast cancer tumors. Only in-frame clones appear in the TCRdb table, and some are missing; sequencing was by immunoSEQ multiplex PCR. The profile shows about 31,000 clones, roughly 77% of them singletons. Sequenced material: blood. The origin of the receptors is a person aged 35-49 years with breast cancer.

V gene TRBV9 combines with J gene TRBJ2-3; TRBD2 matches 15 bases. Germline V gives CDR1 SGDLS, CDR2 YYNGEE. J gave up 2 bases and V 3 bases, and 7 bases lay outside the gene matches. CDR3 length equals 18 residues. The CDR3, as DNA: TGTGCCAGCAGCGGGGGACTAGCGGGAGGCCCCCTCACAGATACGCAGTATTTT. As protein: CASSGGLAGGPLTDTQYF.

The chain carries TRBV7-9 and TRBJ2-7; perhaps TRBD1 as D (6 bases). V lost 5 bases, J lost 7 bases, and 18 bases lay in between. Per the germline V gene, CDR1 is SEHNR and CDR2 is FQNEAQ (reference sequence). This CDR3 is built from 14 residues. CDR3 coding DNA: TGTGCCAGCAGCCATAGGGACATAGCTAGGGAGCAGTACTTC. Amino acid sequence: CASSHRDIAREQYF.

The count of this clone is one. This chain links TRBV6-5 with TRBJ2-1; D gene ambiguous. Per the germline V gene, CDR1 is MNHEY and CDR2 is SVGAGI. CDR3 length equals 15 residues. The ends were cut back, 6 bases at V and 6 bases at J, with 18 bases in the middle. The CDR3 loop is CASSPGLLASNEQFF. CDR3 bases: TGTGCCAGCAGCCCTGGTCTTTTGGCGTCCAATGAGCAGTTCTTC.

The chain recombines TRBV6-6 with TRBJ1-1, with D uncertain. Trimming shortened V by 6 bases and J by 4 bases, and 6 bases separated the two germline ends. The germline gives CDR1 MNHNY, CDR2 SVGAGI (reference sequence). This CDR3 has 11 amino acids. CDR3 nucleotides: TGTGCCAGCAGGGACGGCACTGAAGCTTTCTTT. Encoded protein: CASRDGTEAFF.

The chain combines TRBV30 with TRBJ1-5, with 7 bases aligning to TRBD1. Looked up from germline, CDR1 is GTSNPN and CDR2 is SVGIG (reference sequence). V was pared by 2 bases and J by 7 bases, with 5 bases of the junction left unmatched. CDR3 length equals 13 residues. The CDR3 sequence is CAWSLDRDQPQHF. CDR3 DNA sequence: TGTGCCTGGAGTTTAGACAGGGACCAGCCCCAGCATTTT. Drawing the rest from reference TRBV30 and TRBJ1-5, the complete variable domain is SQTIHQWPATLVQPVGSPLSLECTVEGTSNPNLYWYRQAAGRGLQLLFYSVGIGQISSEVPQNLSASRPQDRQFILSSKKLLLSDSGFYLCAWSLDRDQPQHFGDGTRLSIL.

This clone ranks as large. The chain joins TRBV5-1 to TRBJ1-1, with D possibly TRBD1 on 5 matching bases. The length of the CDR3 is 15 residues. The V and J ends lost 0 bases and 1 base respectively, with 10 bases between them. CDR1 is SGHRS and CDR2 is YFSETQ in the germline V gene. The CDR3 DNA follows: TGCGCCAGCAGCTTGGGGACAACCACGAACACTGAAGCTTTCTTT. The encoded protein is CASSLGTTTNTEAFF.

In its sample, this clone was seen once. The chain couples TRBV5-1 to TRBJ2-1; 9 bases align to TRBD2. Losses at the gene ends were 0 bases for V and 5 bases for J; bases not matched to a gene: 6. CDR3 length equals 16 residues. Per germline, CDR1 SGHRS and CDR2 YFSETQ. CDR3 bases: TGCGCCAGCAGCTTGGGGCCGATAGCGGGGGACAATGAGCAGTTCTTC. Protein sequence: CASSLGPIAGDNEQFF.

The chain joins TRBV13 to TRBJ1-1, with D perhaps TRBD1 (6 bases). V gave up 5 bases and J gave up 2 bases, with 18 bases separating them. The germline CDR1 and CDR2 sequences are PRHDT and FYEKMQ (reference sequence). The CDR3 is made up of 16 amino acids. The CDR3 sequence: CASSGGDWWFNTEAFF. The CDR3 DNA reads TGTGCCAGCAGCGGGGGCGATTGGTGGTTCAACACTGAAGCTTTCTTT.

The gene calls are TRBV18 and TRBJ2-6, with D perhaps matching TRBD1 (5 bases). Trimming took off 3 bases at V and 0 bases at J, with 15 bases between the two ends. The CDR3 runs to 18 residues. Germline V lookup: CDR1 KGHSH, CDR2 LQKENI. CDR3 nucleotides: TGTGCCAGCTCACCCAAGGACACCAGAAGCTCTGGGGCCAACGTCCTGACTTTC. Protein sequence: CASSPKDTRSSGANVLTF.

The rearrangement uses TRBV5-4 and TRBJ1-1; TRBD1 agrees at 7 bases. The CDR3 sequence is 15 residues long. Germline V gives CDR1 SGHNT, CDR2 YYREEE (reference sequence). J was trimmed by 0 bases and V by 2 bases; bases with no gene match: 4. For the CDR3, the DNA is TGTGCCAGCAGCTTATCCGGGACAGTGAACACTGAAGCTTTCTTT. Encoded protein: CASSLSGTVNTEAFF.